A selection of T cell receptor beta chains follows, all from one sample in a study of TIL therapy for anti-PD-1-resistant metastatic lung cancer. Here immunoSEQ multiplex PCR was the method, and the copy in TCRdb shows in-frame clones only, minus some. This table has tens of thousands of clones, roughly two thirds appearing once. The source was tumor tissue, collected at baseline. The receptors were gathered from a woman between 30 and 80 years old with non-small cell lung cancer. CDR3s include the opening cysteine and the closing phenylalanine or tryptophan. D genes are given only for firm matches. The listing skips clone size in some rows; elsewhere it reads once, few, many or a size class.

DNA	CDR3	length	size	D	V	J
TGTGCCAGCAGCTTGTGGATAGCCAAAAACATTCAGTACTTC	CASSLWIAKNIQYF	14	NA	NA	TRBV5-4	TRBJ2-4
TGCGCCAGCAGTGAGACCTACACCGGGGAGCTGTTTTTT	CASSETYTGELFF	13	few	NA	TRBV10-2	TRBJ2-2
TGTGCCAGCAGCCCTTCGCCGGGACTAGCGAACACCGGGGAGCTGTTTTTT	CASSPSPGLANTGELFF	17	few	TRBD2	TRBV11-2	TRBJ2-2
TGTGCCATCGGCGGGGGAGGCTACGAGCAGTACTTC	CAIGGGGYEQYF	12	NA	TRBD2	TRBV7-9	TRBJ2-7
TGCGCCAGCAGCTTGGGACTAGTGCCGGGAGAGACCCAGTACTTC	CASSLGLVPGETQYF	15	NA	NA	TRBV5-1	TRBJ2-5
TGTGCCATCAGTAACACCGGGACAGGGGGAATTGAAGCTTTCTTT	CAISNTGTGGIEAFF	15	NA	TRBD1	TRBV10-3	TRBJ1-1
TGTGCCAGCAGCTTAGGCTCAGGACTTCGGAACACTGAAGCTTTCTTT	CASSLGSGLRNTEAFF	16	NA	NA	TRBV7-6	TRBJ1-1
TGTGCCAGCAGCTTAGATCCAGGGGTTTCGAAAGCTTTCTTT	CASSLDPGVSKAFF	14	few	NA	TRBV11-2	TRBJ1-1
TGTGCCAGCAGTGAACAGAGCGGCCCCTCGGAGACCCAGTACTTC	CASSEQSGPSETQYF	15	NA	NA	TRBV6-1	TRBJ2-5
TGTGCCAGCAGTCCCGGGTGGGAAGACGAAAAACTGTTTTTT	CASSPGWEDEKLFF	14	NA	NA	TRBV27	TRBJ1-4
TGTGCCAGCAGTGAAGGCAGGGGGCCCGGGGAGCTGTTTTTT	CASSEGRGPGELFF	14	few	TRBD1	TRBV2	TRBJ2-2
TGTGCCAGCAGCTTAGCGGGCGGACGCTACGAGCAGTACTTC	CASSLAGGRYEQYF	14	few	NA	TRBV7-9	TRBJ2-7
TGCGCCAGCAGCTTGGTGAGCGGGGTTAACAATGAGCAGTTCTTC	CASSLVSGVNNEQFF	15	NA	TRBD2	TRBV5-1	TRBJ2-1
TGTGCCAGCAAGGACACCTACGAGCAGTACTTC	CASKDTYEQYF	11	NA	NA	TRBV6-5	TRBJ2-7
TGTGCCAGCTCACCGACAGGGCCTAATGAAAAACTGTTTTTT	CASSPTGPNEKLFF	14	NA	TRBD1	TRBV18	TRBJ1-4
TGTGCCAGCAGCTTAGCGGACGCAGATGAAGCTTTCTTT	CASSLADADEAFF	13	NA	NA	TRBV7-9	TRBJ1-1
TGTGCCAGCGGAAGAGAGCGGGTCAACAATGAGCAGTTCTTC	CASGRERVNNEQFF	14	few	NA	TRBV27	TRBJ2-1
TGTGCCAGCAGCTCGACCGGGACAGGGGACTACGAGCAGTACTTC	CASSSTGTGDYEQYF	15	NA	TRBD1	TRBV5-1	TRBJ2-7
TGTGCCACCAGCAGCGATCTAGCGGGAGGGCCAGATACGCAGTATTTT	CATSSDLAGGPDTQYF	16	NA	TRBD2	TRBV15	TRBJ2-3
TGTGCCAGCAGCTTGGCCCTCGGGAGTGCAGATACGCAGTATTTT	CASSLALGSADTQYF	15	once	NA	TRBV5-4	TRBJ2-3
TGTGCCAGCAGCTTAGGAGGGACTAGCGGCCGCACAGATACGCAGTATTTT	CASSLGGTSGRTDTQYF	17	NA	TRBD2	TRBV7-9	TRBJ2-3
TGCGCCAGCAGCTTGGAAGAGACCCAGTACTTC	CASSLEETQYF	11	NA	NA	TRBV5-1	TRBJ2-5
TGTGCCAGCAGCGGGTGGCTAAGCTCCGGGGAGCTGTTTTTT	CASSGWLSSGELFF	14	NA	NA	TRBV9	TRBJ2-2
TGTGCCAGCAGGCGGGGGGAGGGCCTTAAAAACATTCAGTACTTC	CASRRGEGLKNIQYF	15	NA	TRBD2	TRBV11-2	TRBJ2-4
TGCAGTGCTAGCGTGGTTTCCGAGCAGTACTTC	CSASVVSEQYF	11	few	NA	TRBV20-1	TRBJ2-7
TGTGCCAGCAGAGCGGACAGGGTCGAGCAGTACTTC	CASRADRVEQYF	12	NA	TRBD1	TRBV2	TRBJ2-7
TGTGCCAGCAGTGAAGTCCGGACAGGGAGAGAGACCCAGTACTTC	CASSEVRTGRETQYF	15	once	TRBD1	TRBV6-1	TRBJ2-5
TGTGCCAGCAGTTTAAACCAAGTCAACAATGAGCAGTTCTTC	CASSLNQVNNEQFF	14	NA	NA	TRBV27	TRBJ2-1
TGCGCCAGCAGCGCGGGGACTAGCGGGGTCGTTAGTGAGCAGTTCTTC	CASSAGTSGVVSEQFF	16	NA	TRBD2	TRBV5-1	TRBJ2-1
TGTGCCAGCAGCGTAGATCATACGCAGTATTTT	CASSVDHTQYF	11	NA	NA	TRBV9	TRBJ2-3
TGTGCCAGCAGCTTACGGGATCTCTACAATGAGCAGTTCTTC	CASSLRDLYNEQFF	14	NA	NA	TRBV11-2	TRBJ2-1
TGTGCCAGCAGCCAAGATCGACTAGCGGGAGGTTACGAGCAGTACTTC	CASSQDRLAGGYEQYF	16	NA	TRBD2	TRBV14	TRBJ2-7
TGTGCCAGCAGCTTAGGGCTAGAGAATGAGCAGTTCTTC	CASSLGLENEQFF	13	NA	NA	TRBV7-2	TRBJ2-1
TGTGCCAGCAGCACAGACCGCCGTGGGGCCAACGTCCTGACTTTC	CASSTDRRGANVLTF	15	NA	NA	TRBV7-8	TRBJ2-6
TGTGCCAGCAGCAAACAGTCAGGGATCACTGAAGCTTTCTTT	CASSKQSGITEAFF	14	many	NA	TRBV2	TRBJ1-1
TGTGCCACCAGCAGCGACAGGGGGTCTTGGCAGCCCCAGCATTTT	CATSSDRGSWQPQHF	15	NA	TRBD1	TRBV15	TRBJ1-5
TGTGCCAGTCGGGTTCCCGGCACAGATACGCAGTATTTT	CASRVPGTDTQYF	13	NA	NA	TRBV19	TRBJ2-3
TGTGCCAGCAGTGCAACCGGGACAGGGGGCAATCAGCCCCAGCATTTT	CASSATGTGGNQPQHF	16	NA	TRBD1	TRBV6-1	TRBJ1-5
TGTGCCAGCAGTTACTCAGGGGCGGGACCCACAGATACGCAGTATTTT	CASSYSGAGPTDTQYF	16	NA	NA	TRBV6-5	TRBJ2-3
TGTGCCTGCAGGACTTACAACGAGCAGTACTTC	CACRTYNEQYF	11	NA	NA	TRBV30	TRBJ2-7
TGTGCCAGCAGTGAACTATCTTATGAGCAGTTCTTC	CASSELSYEQFF	12	few	NA	TRBV2	TRBJ2-1
TGTGCCAGCAGCGTGGACACGGCGAGTTATAACACTGAAGCTTTCTTT	CASSVDTASYNTEAFF	16	NA	NA	TRBV9	TRBJ1-1